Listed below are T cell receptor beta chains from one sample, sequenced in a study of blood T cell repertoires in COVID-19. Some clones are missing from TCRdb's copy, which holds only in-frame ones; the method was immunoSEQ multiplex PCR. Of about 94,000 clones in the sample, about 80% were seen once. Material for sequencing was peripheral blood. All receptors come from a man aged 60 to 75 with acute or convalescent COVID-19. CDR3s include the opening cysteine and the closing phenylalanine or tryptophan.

cdr3_aa: CASSLAPQGREQYF; v_call: TRBV5-5; j_call: TRBJ2-7
cdr3_aa: CASSLVTLDNRYTF; v_call: TRBV7-2; j_call: TRBJ1-2
cdr3_aa: CASSYRTGANTEAFF; v_call: TRBV6-2/TRBV6-3; j_call: TRBJ1-1
cdr3_aa: CASSPPSVTGSGNTIYF; v_call: TRBV18; j_call: TRBJ1-3
cdr3_aa: CASSERLFSGNTIYF; v_call: TRBV6-1; j_call: TRBJ1-3
cdr3_aa: CASSYGGADGYTF; v_call: TRBV6-6; j_call: TRBJ1-2
cdr3_aa: CASTSIQGNYGYTF; v_call: TRBV28; j_call: TRBJ1-2
cdr3_aa: CAWSVQVALGETQYF; v_call: TRBV30; j_call: TRBJ2-5
cdr3_aa: CASRGFRTDEKLFF; v_call: TRBV21-1; j_call: TRBJ1-4
cdr3_aa: CASTSDSYYGYTF; v_call: TRBV5-8; j_call: TRBJ1-2
cdr3_aa: CASSQLAGGQETQYF; v_call: TRBV5-6; j_call: TRBJ2-5
cdr3_aa: CASSPPGTVDEKLFF; v_call: TRBV18; j_call: TRBJ1-4
cdr3_aa: CASSGLTGSSYNEQFF; v_call: TRBV2; j_call: TRBJ2-1
cdr3_aa: CAISESGVLRDGYTF; v_call: TRBV10-3; j_call: TRBJ1-2
cdr3_aa: CASSARGDSSYNEQFF; v_call: TRBV11-3; j_call: TRBJ2-1
cdr3_aa: CASSPAGGYYGYTF; v_call: TRBV18; j_call: TRBJ1-2